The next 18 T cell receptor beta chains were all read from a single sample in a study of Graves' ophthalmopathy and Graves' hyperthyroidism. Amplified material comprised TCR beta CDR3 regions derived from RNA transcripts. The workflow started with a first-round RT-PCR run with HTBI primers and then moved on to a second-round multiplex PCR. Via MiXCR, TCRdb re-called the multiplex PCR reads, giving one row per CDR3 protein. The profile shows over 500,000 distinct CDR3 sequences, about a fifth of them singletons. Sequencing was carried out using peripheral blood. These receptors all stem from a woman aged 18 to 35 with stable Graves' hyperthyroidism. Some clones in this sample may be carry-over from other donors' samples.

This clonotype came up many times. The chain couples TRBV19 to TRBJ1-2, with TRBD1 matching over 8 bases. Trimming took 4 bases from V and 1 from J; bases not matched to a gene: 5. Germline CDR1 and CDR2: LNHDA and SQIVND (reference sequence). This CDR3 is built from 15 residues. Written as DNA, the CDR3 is TGTGCCAGTAGTAGGGGACAGGATCGTAACTATGGCTACACCTTC. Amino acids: CASSRGQDRNYGYTF.

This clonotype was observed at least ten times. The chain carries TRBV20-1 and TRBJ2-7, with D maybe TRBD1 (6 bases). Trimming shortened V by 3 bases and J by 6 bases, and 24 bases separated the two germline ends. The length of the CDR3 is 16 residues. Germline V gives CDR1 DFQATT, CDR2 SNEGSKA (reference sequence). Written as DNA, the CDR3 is TGCAGTGCTAGGGGGCAGGGGCTCGGCGCCGATGGCGAGCAGTACTTC. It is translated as CSARGQGLGADGEQYF.

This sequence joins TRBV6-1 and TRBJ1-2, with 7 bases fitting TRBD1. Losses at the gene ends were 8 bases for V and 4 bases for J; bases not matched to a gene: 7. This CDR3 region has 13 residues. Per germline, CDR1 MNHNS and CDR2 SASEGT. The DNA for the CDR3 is TGTGCCAGCGTGGCGACAGGGATCTATGGCTACACCTTC. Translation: CASVATGIYGYTF.

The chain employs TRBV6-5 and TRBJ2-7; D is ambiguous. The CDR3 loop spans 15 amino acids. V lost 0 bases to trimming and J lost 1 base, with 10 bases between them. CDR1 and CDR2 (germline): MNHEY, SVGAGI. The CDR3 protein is CASSYSSDGSYEQYF. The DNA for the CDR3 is TGTGCCAGCAGTTACTCGTCGGACGGATCCTACGAGCAGTACTTC.

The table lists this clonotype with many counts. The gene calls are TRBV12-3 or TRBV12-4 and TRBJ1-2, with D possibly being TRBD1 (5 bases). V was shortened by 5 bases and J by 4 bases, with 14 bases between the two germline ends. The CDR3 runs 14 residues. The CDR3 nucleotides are TGTGCCAGCAGTCCACCTCAGGGACCCTATGGCTACACCTTC. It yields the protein CASSPPQGPYGYTF.

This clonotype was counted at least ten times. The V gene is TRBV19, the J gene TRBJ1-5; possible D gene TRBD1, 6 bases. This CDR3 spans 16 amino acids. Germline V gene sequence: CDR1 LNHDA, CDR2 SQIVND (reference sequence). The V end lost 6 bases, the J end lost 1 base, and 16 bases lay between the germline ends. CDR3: CASRKLGAESNQPQHF. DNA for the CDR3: TGTGCCAGTAGGAAATTGGGGGCTGAGAGCAATCAGCCCCAGCATTTT.

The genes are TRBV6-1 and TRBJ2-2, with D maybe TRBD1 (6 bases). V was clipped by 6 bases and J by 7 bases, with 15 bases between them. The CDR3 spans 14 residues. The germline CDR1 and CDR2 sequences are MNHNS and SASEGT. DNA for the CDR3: TGTGCCAGCAGCCAGGGGCAACGGATCGGGGAGCTGTTTTTT. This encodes CASSQGQRIGELFF.

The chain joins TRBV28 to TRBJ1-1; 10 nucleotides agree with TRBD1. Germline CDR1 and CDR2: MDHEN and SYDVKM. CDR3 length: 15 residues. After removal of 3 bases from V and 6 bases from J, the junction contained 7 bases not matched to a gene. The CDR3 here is CASSFSGTGDPEAFF. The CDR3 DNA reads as TGTGCCAGCAGTTTTTCCGGGACAGGGGACCCTGAAGCTTTCTTT.

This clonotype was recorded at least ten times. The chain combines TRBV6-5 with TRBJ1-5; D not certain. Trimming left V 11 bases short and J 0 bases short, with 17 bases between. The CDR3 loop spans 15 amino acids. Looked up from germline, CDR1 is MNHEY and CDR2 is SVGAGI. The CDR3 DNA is TGTGCCGGATCCCCCGAAAACCATAGCAATCAGCCCCAGCATTTT. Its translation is CAGSPENHSNQPQHF.

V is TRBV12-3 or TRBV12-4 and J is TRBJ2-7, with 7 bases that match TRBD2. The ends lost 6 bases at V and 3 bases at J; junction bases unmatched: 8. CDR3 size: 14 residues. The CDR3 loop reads CASSPQGGDYEQYF. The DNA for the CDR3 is TGTGCCAGCAGCCCGCAGGGAGGGGACTACGAGCAGTACTTC.

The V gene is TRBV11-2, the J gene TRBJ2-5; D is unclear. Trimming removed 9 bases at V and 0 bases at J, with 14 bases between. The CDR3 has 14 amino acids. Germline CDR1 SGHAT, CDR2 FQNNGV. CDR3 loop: CASLAAGNQETQYF. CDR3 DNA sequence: TGTGCCAGTCTGGCAGCCGGCAACCAAGAGACCCAGTACTTC.

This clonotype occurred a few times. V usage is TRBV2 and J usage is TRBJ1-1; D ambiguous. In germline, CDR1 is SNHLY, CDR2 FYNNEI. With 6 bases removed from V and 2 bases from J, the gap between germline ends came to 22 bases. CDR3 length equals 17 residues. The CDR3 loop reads CASRSSTGSLVNTEAFF. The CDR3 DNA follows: TGTGCCAGCAGATCCTCGACTGGGTCCCTGGTAAACACTGAAGCTTTCTTT.

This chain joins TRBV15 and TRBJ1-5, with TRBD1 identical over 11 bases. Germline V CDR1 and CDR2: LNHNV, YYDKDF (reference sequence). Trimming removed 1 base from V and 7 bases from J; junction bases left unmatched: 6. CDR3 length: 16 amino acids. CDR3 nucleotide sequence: TGTGCCACCAGCAGAGCCTGGACAGGGGGCGGCCAGCCCCAGCATTTT. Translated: CATSRAWTGGGQPQHF.

The CDR3 spells CASRKLASEQYF. Written as DNA, the CDR3 is TGTGCCAGCAGAAAACTAGCTTCCGAGCAGTACTTC. This chain connects TRBV6-2 or TRBV6-3 to TRBJ2-7; D may be TRBD2 (6 bases). The CDR3 loop spans 12 amino acids. V was pared by 6 bases and J by 6 bases, with 12 bases between. Germline V CDR1 and CDR2: MNHEY, SVGEGT.

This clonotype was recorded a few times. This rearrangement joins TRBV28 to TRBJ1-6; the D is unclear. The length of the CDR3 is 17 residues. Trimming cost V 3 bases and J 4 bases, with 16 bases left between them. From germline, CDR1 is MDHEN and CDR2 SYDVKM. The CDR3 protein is CASSLRSTGTYNSPLHF. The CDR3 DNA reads TGTGCCAGCAGTTTGAGATCCACGGGAACTTATAATTCACCCCTCCACTTT.

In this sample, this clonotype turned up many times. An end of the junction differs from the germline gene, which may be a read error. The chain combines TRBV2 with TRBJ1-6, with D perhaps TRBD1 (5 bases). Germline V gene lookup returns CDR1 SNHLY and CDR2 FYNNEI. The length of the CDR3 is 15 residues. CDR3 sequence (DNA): TGTGCCAGCAGTGCCGACAGCTCCTATAATTCACCCCCCCACTTT. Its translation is CASSADSSYNSPPHF.

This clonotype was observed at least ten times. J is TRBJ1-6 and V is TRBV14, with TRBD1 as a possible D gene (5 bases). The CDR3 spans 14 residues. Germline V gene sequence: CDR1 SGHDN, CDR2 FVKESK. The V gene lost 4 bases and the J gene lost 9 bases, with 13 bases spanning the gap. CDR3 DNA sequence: TGTGCCAGCAGCCGCACCCTAACAGGTTCACCCCTCCACTTT. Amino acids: CASSRTLTGSPLHF.

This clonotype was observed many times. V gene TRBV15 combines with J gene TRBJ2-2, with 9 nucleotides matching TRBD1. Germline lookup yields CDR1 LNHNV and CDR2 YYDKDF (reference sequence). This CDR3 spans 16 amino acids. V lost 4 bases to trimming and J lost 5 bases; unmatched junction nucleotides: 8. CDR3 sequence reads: CATSTWGQGVTGELFF. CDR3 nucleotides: TGTGCCACCAGCACTTGGGGACAGGGAGTTACCGGGGAGCTGTTTTTT.